These 32 T cell receptor beta chains originate from one sample sequenced in a study of T cells in Graves' hyperthyroidism and ophthalmopathy. Template material for amplifying TCR beta CDR3 regions consisted of RNA transcripts. The HTBI primer set served for first-round RT-PCR of the TCR CDR3. TCRdb passed the multiplex PCR reads through MiXCR, listing each CDR3 protein once. The sample has approximately 360,000 distinct CDR3 sequences, more than 20% seen once; the top ten hold around four fifths. The sequencing sample was made of blood. These receptors all stem from a man aged 45-60 years with Graves' hyperthyroidism.

In nucleotides, the CDR3 is TGCAGCGTCGGCACCACTATTGGCTACACCTTC. Amino acids: CSVGTTIGYTF. The chain couples TRBV29-1 to TRBJ1-2; no reliable D call. This CDR3 has 11 amino acids. Trimming stripped 6 bases from V and 7 bases from J, with 12 bases between. The germline gives CDR1 SQVTM, CDR2 ANQGSEA.

CDR3: CASGWTANTEAFF. DNA for the CDR3: TGTGCCAGCGGTTGGACAGCCAACACTGAAGCTTTCTTT. The chain uses TRBV27 and TRBJ1-1, with D perhaps TRBD1 (6 bases). V gave up 8 bases and J gave up 2 bases, with 12 bases separating them. The CDR3 runs 13 residues. Germline values: CDR1 MNHEY, CDR2 SMNVEV (reference sequence).

This clonotype was seen only a few times. The chain joins TRBV20-1 to TRBJ2-7, with a possible D match to TRBD2 (5 bases). The CDR3 is made up of 12 amino acids. Per germline, CDR1 DFQATT and CDR2 SNEGSKA (reference sequence). Trimming left V 3 bases short and J 7 bases short, with 13 bases between. The CDR3 region is CSASSGIGEQYF. The CDR3 DNA follows: TGCAGTGCTAGTTCGGGGATTGGTGAGCAGTACTTC.

V gene TRBV20-1 combines with J gene TRBJ2-3, with TRBD2 matching 8 bases. CDR3 size: 18 residues. Trimming took 0 bases from V and 1 from J; bases not matched to a gene: 12. Germline CDR1 is DFQATT and CDR2 is SNEGSKA (reference sequence). The CDR3 here is CSARDRARSGSRTDTQYF. For the CDR3, the DNA is TGCAGTGCTAGAGATAGGGCCCGCAGCGGGAGTCGCACAGATACGCAGTATTTT.

The V gene is TRBV12-3 or TRBV12-4, the J gene TRBJ2-1; D not certain. This CDR3 has 11 amino acids. The ends were cut back, 4 bases at V and 8 bases at J, with 6 bases in the middle. The CDR3 sequence is CASSSNYEQFF. CDR3 nucleotides: TGTGCCAGCAGTTCCAACTATGAGCAGTTCTTC.

V usage is TRBV27 and J usage is TRBJ2-2; D remains unclear. The V gene's germline CDR1 is MNHEY and CDR2 SMNVEV (reference sequence). CDR3 size: 14 residues. V lost 0 bases to trimming and J lost 5 bases, with 7 bases between them. CDR3 DNA sequence: TGTGCCAGCAGTTTATCGATCACGACCGGGGAGCTGTTTTTT. Translation: CASSLSITTGELFF.

The table lists this clonotype with a few counts. The V call is TRBV12-3 or TRBV12-4, the J call TRBJ2-1, with D possibly being TRBD1 (5 bases). V was cut by 5 bases and J by 4 bases, with 18 bases left in between. The CDR3 has 16 residues. The CDR3 coding sequence is TGTGCCAGCAGTCGACAGAAAGGACCGTGGTACAATGAGCAGTTCTTC. Translated: CASSRQKGPWYNEQFF.

A single count supports this clonotype. V gene TRBV3-1 combines with J gene TRBJ1-2; D uncertain. CDR1 is LGHDT and CDR2 is YNNKEL in the germline V gene (reference sequence). Deletions cut 6 bases from V and 1 base from J, with 6 bases between. This CDR3 is built from 12 residues. The DNA of the CDR3 is TGTGCCAGCAGGGGTGTTAACTATGGCTACACCTTC. Amino acids: CASRGVNYGYTF.

The gene calls are TRBV28 and TRBJ1-2; a possible D gene is TRBD1 (5 bases). CDR3 length: 12 amino acids. The V end was cut by 7 bases, the J end by 6 bases, with 12 bases between. Germline CDR1 is MDHEN and CDR2 is SYDVKM. The chain's CDR3 is CASTGTSDGYTF. CDR3 in DNA: TGTGCCAGCACCGGGACGTCGGATGGCTACACCTTC.

This clonotype was detected only once. This chain joins TRBV5-1 and TRBJ2-3, with D maybe TRBD2 (6 bases). The CDR3 loop spans 15 amino acids. Germline V gives CDR1 SGHRS, CDR2 YFSETQ. The ends were cut back, 4 bases at V and 6 bases at J, with 18 bases in the middle. The CDR3 DNA reads TGCGCCAGCAGCCCAAATCCAACCGCGGGGGATACGCAGTATTTT. Translated: CASSPNPTAGDTQYF.

This clonotype was seen just once. The chain carries TRBV27 and TRBJ1-5; D gene ambiguous. V lost 6 bases to trimming and J lost 4 bases, with 13 bases between them. The CDR3 consists of 14 residues. Germline CDR1 and CDR2: MNHEY and SMNVEV (reference sequence). The CDR3 sequence is CASSKSTTNQPQHF. The CDR3 region has the DNA TGTGCCAGCAGCAAATCCACCACGAATCAGCCCCAGCATTTT.

This clonotype has just a few counts. The genes are TRBV6-1 and TRBJ1-2; D perhaps matches TRBD1 (6 bases). V was trimmed by 8 bases and J by 3 bases, leaving 13 bases between them. The CDR3 loop spans 13 amino acids. Germline CDR1 is MNHNS and CDR2 is SASEGT. CDR3 sequence reads: CASSERGDYGYTF. CDR3 DNA: TGTGCCAGCTCCGAAAGGGGGGACTATGGCTACACCTTC.

This clonotype was counted at least ten times. The genes are TRBV7-6 and TRBJ2-1; tentatively, D is TRBD1 (6 bases). Germline V gene sequence: CDR1 SGHVS, CDR2 FNYEAQ. With 1 base removed from V and 3 bases from J, the gap between germline ends came to 13 bases. This CDR3 is built from 16 residues. The CDR3 bases are TGTGCCAGCAGCTTAGGAGGGGGAGAGGGCTACAATGAGCAGTTCTTC. Protein product: CASSLGGGEGYNEQFF.

This chain's CDR3 is CASLPGLTSYEQYF. CDR3 nucleotide sequence: TGTGCCAGTCTTCCGGGACTAACCTCCTACGAGCAGTACTTC. V and J are TRBV2 and TRBJ2-7; 7 nucleotides align to TRBD2. The germline V gene encodes CDR1 SNHLY and CDR2 FYNNEI. There are 14 residues in the CDR3. V was pared by 9 bases and J by 0 bases, with 8 bases of the junction left unmatched. The full variable domain, with the rest looked up from reference TRBV2 and TRBJ2-7, is EPEVTQTPSHQVTQMGQEVILRCVPISNHLYFYWYRQILGQKVEFLVSFYNNEISEKSEIFDDQFSVERPDGSNFTLKIRSTKLEDSAMYFCASLPGLTSYEQYFGPGTRLTVT.

This clonotype was observed a few times. The V call is TRBV5-6, the J call TRBJ2-1, with a possible D match to TRBD1 (5 bases). Germline CDR1 SGHDT, CDR2 YYEEEE. V lost 6 bases and J 9 bases, leaving 16 bases between the germline ends. This CDR3 has 13 amino acids. The CDR3, as DNA: TGTGCCAGCACTCCGCAGGGTTTTGGTGAGCAGTTCTTC. It codes for CASTPQGFGEQFF.

This clonotype occurred a few times. V usage is TRBV3-1 and J usage is TRBJ2-5, with 9 nucleotides matching TRBD2. Germline V gene lookup returns CDR1 LGHDT and CDR2 YNNKEL (reference sequence). The J segment lost 4 bases and the V segment lost 0 bases, leaving 9 bases of the junction unmatched. CDR3 length: 17 residues. The CDR3 DNA is TGTGCCAGCAGCCAAGATTCGGCGGGAGGGCCCACAGAGACCCAGTACTTC. Its protein product is CASSQDSAGGPTETQYF.

This clonotype occurred many times. The chain is built from TRBV28 and TRBJ1-1, with D unclear. The CDR3 has 13 amino acids. Trimming removed 5 bases from V and 5 bases from J, with 12 bases in between. CDR1 and CDR2 from the germline V gene are MDHEN and SYDVKM. The DNA for the CDR3 is TGTGCCAGCAGTGCCCTCCATGGAACTGAAGCTTTCTTT. Translation gives CASSALHGTEAFF.

This clonotype occurred a few times. The chain joins TRBV12-3 or TRBV12-4 to TRBJ2-1, with TRBD2 identical over 8 bases. This CDR3 contains 14 residues. The V and J ends lost 7 bases and 4 bases, in that order; junction bases with no gene match: 6. The CDR3 region has the DNA TGTGCCAGCACCATGACTAGCGCGTACAATGAGCAGTTCTTC. Residues: CASTMTSAYNEQFF.

About this clonotype itself: A much larger clone lies one base from this, so it may be a read error. V usage is TRBV11-1 and J usage is TRBJ2-7; perhaps D is TRBD1 or TRBD2 (5 bases each). The germline gives CDR1 SGHAT, CDR2 FQDESV (reference sequence). The CDR3 is 13 residues long. CDR3 DNA sequence: TGTGCCAGCAGCCGGGACCGTCTGTACGAGCAGTGCTTC. Its translation: CASSRDRLYEQCF.

The chain combines TRBV27 with TRBJ2-4, with 8 positions matching TRBD1. The CDR3 is made up of 13 amino acids. Germline CDR1 and CDR2: MNHEY and SMNVEV (reference sequence). The J segment lost 7 bases and the V segment lost 5 bases, leaving 4 bases of the junction unmatched. The CDR3 DNA sequence: TGTGCCAGCAGTAGGACAGGGTTGAACATTCAGTACTTC. Residues: CASSRTGLNIQYF.

With respect to this clonotype: One end of the junction is discordant with germline, which a read error may explain. The chain carries TRBV6-1 and TRBJ2-1, with D possibly matching TRBD1 (6 bases). This CDR3 has 12 amino acids. Germline V lookup: CDR1 MNHNS, CDR2 SASEGT. The chain's CDR3 is CAGSRGTNEQFF. DNA for the CDR3: TGTGCCGGCAGTAGGGGGACCAATGAGCAGTTCTTC.

This clonotype appeared many times. The gene calls are TRBV6-1 and TRBJ2-7; 12 bases align to TRBD1. This CDR3 has 17 amino acids. Germline V lookup: CDR1 MNHNS, CDR2 SASEGT. V lost 6 bases, J lost 3 bases, and 12 bases stayed unmatched. CDR3 sequence (DNA): TGTGCCAGCAGGCAGAGAACCGGGACAGGGGGCGTCTACGAGCAGTACTTC. Encoded protein: CASRQRTGTGGVYEQYF.

This clonotype showed up just a few times. The rearrangement joins TRBV29-1 to TRBJ2-7, with 10 bases fitting TRBD1. The junction had 9 bases not matched to a gene; V was cut back by 0 bases and J by 7 bases. Germline V lookup: CDR1 SQVTM, CDR2 ANQGSEA. The CDR3 extends over 15 amino acids. The CDR3 loop is CSVEEWDRGSREQYF. The CDR3 coding sequence is TGCAGCGTTGAAGAATGGGACAGGGGCTCTCGAGAGCAGTACTTC.

This clonotype was recorded many times. CDR3 bases: TGTGCCAGCAGCTTAGATCTTGGCGGCTACGAGCAGTACTTC. Translation gives CASSLDLGGYEQYF. The rearrangement uses TRBV11-2 and TRBJ2-7; D is undetermined. CDR1 is SGHAT, CDR2 FQNNGV, per germline. V was cut by 0 bases and J by 3 bases, with 9 bases left in between. This CDR3 contains 14 residues.

Remarks on this clonotype: The CDR3 does not close with the conserved phenylalanine or tryptophan, likely indicating a read error. The V and J genes are TRBV7-3 and TRBJ1-1; tentative D call: TRBD1 (5 bases). CDR3 length equals 15 residues. The V gene's germline CDR1 is SGHTA and CDR2 FQGTGA. The V gene lost 5 bases and the J gene lost 3 bases, with 16 bases spanning the gap. The CDR3 is CASSPPAGRDTEAFL. Here the CDR3 DNA reads TGTGCCAGCAGCCCCCCGGCAGGGAGGGACACTGAAGCTTTCCTT.

In its sample, this clonotype was seen a few times. The chain has TRBV29-1 and TRBJ2-2; 8 nucleotides line up with TRBD1. V trimming: 7 bases; J trimming: 3 bases; junction bases outside the gene matches: 10. This CDR3 region has 15 residues. Looked up from germline, CDR1 is SQVTM and CDR2 is ANQGSEA. The CDR3 protein is CSGTTGVGDTGELFF. CDR3 nucleotide sequence: TGCAGCGGAACGACAGGGGTCGGTGACACCGGGGAGCTGTTTTTT.

As regards this clonotype: A single base separates this from a much larger clone, so it may be a read error. V is TRBV7-3 and J is TRBJ2-7, with 9 positions matching TRBD2. Per the germline V gene, CDR1 is SGHTA and CDR2 is FQGTGA. V was pared by 3 bases and J by 4 bases, with 7 bases of the junction left unmatched. CDR3 length: 15 amino acids. The CDR3 protein is CASSFYPSGVYEQYF. In DNA, the CDR3 is TGTGCCAGCAGCTTTTATCCTAGCGGGGTGTACGAGCAGTACTTC.

The chain links TRBV19 to TRBJ1-5; TRBD1 matches at 7 bases. From germline, CDR1 is LNHDA and CDR2 SQIVND (reference sequence). Unmatched junction bases numbered 8, after V lost 7 bases and J lost 5 bases. This CDR3 contains 14 residues. CDR3 DNA: TGTGCCAGTATCGACAGGGCTGGTGATCAGCCCCAGCATTTT. Encoded protein: CASIDRAGDQPQHF.

This clonotype showed up just a few times. The V call is TRBV13, the J call TRBJ1-2, with 7 positions matching TRBD1. V was pared by 6 bases and J by 3 bases, with 10 bases of the junction left unmatched. CDR1 is PRHDT and CDR2 is FYEKMQ in the germline V gene (reference sequence). This CDR3 has 15 amino acids. CDR3 coding DNA: TGTGCCAGCAGATCTACAGGGGCAGGATACTATGGCTACACCTTC. Translated, it gives CASRSTGAGYYGYTF.

The chain has TRBV2 and TRBJ2-7, with 8 bases that match TRBD2. V gave up 4 bases and J gave up 0 bases; unmatched junction bases: 11. There are 17 residues in the CDR3. The V gene's germline CDR1 is SNHLY and CDR2 FYNNEI. CDR3 sequence (DNA): TGTGCCAGCAGTGTTCTCGGTAGCGGGACGGACTCCTACGAGCAGTACTTC. Its translation: CASSVLGSGTDSYEQYF.

CDR3 region: CSARGGPGANVLTF. CDR3 coding DNA: TGCAGTGCTAGGGGGGGCCCTGGGGCCAACGTCCTGACTTTC. The chain couples TRBV20-1 to TRBJ2-6, with D perhaps TRBD1 or TRBD2 (6 bases each). The CDR3 covers 14 residues. Germline V gives CDR1 DFQATT, CDR2 SNEGSKA (reference sequence). With 3 bases removed from V and 2 bases from J, the gap between germline ends came to 8 bases.

Ten or more counts support this clonotype. This rearrangement joins TRBV27 to TRBJ2-1, with D perhaps TRBD2 (7 bases). CDR3 length equals 16 residues. CDR1 and CDR2 from the germline V gene are MNHEY and SMNVEV (reference sequence). The ends were cut back, 4 bases at V and 1 base at J, with 14 bases in the middle. CDR3 nucleotide sequence: TGTGCCAGCAGTTCCGGACTAGGGGGGTCCTACAATGAGCAGTTCTTC. It is translated as CASSSGLGGSYNEQFF.